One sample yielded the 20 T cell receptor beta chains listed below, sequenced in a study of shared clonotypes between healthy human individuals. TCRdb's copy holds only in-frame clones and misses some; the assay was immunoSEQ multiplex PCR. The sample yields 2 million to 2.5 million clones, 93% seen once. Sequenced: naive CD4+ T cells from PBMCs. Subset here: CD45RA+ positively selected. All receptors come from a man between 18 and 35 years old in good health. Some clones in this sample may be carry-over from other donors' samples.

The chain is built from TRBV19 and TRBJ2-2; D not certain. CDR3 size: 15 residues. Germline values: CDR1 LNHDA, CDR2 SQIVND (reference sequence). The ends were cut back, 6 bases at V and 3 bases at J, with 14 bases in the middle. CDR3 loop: CASSDPNRDTGELFF. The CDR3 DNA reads TGTGCCAGTAGCGACCCCAATAGGGACACCGGGGAGCTGTTTTTT.

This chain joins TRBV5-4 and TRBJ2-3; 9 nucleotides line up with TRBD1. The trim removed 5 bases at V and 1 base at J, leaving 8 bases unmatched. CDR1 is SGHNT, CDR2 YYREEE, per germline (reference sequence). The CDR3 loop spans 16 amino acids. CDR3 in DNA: TGTGCCAGCAGGGATGAGACAGGGGGGGGCACAGATACGCAGTATTTT. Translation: CASRDETGGGTDTQYF.

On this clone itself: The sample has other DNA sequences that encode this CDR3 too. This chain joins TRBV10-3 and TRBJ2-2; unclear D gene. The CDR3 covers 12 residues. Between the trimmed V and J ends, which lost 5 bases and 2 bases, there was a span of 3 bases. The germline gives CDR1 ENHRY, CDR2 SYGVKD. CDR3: CAISPNTGELFF. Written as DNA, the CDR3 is TGTGCCATCAGTCCCAACACCGGGGAGCTGTTTTTT.

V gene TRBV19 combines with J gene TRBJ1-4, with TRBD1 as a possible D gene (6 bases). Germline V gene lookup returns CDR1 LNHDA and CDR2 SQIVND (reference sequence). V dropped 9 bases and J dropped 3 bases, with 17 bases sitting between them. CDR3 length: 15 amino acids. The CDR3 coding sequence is TGTGCCAGCGGAAGGCAGGGGACGGCTAATGAAAAACTGTTTTTT. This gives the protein CASGRQGTANEKLFF.

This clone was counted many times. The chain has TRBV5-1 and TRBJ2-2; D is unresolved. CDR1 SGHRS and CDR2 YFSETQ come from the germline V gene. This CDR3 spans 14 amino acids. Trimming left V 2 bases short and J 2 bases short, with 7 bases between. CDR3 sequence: CASSFRLNTGELFF. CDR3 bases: TGCGCCAGCAGCTTCAGGCTTAACACCGGGGAGCTGTTTTTT.

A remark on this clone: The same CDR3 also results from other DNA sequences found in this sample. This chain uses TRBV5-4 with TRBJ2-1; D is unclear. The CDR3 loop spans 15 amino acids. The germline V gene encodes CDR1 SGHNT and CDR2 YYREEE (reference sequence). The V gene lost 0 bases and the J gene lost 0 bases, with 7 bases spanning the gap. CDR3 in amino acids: CASSLGGSSYNEQFF. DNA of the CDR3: TGTGCCAGCAGCTTGGGGGGAAGCTCCTACAATGAGCAGTTCTTC.

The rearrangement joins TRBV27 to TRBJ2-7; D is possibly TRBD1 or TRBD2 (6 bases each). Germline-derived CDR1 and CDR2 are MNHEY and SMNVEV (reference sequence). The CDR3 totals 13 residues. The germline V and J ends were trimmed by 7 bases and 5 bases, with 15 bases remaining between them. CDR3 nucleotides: TGTGCCAGCACCCTAAGGAGGGGGGACGAGCAGTACTTC. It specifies CASTLRRGDEQYF.

CDR3 DNA sequence: TGTGCCAGGGAGCTAGGGACCACTGAAGCTTTCTTT. Translation: CARELGTTEAFF. The V gene is TRBV2, the J gene TRBJ1-1; maybe TRBD1 (5 bases). Germline-derived CDR1 and CDR2 are SNHLY and FYNNEI. The V end was cut by 9 bases, the J end by 4 bases, with 12 bases between. There are 12 residues in the CDR3. The variable domain in full, with the rest retrieved from reference TRBV2 and TRBJ1-1, is EPEVTQTPSHQVTQMGQEVILRCVPISNHLYFYWYRQILGQKVEFLVSFYNNEISEKSEIFDDQFSVERPDGSNFTLKIRSTKLEDSAMYFCARELGTTEAFFGQGTRLTVV.

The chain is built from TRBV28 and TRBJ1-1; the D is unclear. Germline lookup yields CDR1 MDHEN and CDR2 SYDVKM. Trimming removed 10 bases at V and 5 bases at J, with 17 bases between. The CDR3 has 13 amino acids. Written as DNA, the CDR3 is TGTGCCACGATCCTGAGTTTTAGGACTGAAGCTTTCTTT. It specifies CATILSFRTEAFF.

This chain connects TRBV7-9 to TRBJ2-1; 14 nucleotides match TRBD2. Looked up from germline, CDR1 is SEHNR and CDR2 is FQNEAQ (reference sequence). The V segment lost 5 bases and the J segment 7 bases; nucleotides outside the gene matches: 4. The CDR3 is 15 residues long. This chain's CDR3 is CASSRLAGGPNEQFF. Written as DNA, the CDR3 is TGTGCCAGCAGCCGACTAGCGGGAGGGCCGAATGAGCAGTTCTTC.

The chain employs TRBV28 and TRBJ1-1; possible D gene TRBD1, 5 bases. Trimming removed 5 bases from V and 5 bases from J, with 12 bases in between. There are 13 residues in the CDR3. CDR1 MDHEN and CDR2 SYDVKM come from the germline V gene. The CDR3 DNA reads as TGTGCCAGCAGTCCTGAGTGGGGGACTGAAGCTTTCTTT. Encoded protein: CASSPEWGTEAFF.

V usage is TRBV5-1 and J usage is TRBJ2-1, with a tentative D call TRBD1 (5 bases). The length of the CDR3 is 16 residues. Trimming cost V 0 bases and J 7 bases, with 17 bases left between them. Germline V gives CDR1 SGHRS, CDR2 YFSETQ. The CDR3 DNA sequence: TGCGCCAGCAGCTTGGCGGCAGGGAAGAGTCGGAATGAGCAGTTCTTC. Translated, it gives CASSLAAGKSRNEQFF.

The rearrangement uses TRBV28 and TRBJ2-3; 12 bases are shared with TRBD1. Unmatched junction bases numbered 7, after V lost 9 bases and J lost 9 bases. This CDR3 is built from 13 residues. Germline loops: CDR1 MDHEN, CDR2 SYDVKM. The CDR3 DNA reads TGTGCCAGTTGGGACAGGGGGCGTCAGACGCAGTATTTT. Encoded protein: CASWDRGRQTQYF.

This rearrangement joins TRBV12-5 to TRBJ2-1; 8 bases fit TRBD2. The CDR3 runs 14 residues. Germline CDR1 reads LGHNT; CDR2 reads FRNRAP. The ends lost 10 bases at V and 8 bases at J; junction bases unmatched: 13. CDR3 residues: CATSLGLAGDEQFF. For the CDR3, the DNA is TGTGCTACCTCGTTAGGACTAGCTGGCGATGAGCAGTTCTTC.

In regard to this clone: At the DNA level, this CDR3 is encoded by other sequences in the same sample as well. The CDR3: CASSPVDRQETQYF. In DNA, the CDR3 is TGTGCCAGCTCACCGGTAGACAGGCAAGAGACCCAGTACTTC. The genes are TRBV18 and TRBJ2-5; D is perhaps TRBD1 (6 bases). Trimming shortened V by 3 bases and J by 2 bases, and 10 bases separated the two germline ends. CDR1 is KGHSH, CDR2 LQKENI, per germline. This CDR3 comprises 14 residues.

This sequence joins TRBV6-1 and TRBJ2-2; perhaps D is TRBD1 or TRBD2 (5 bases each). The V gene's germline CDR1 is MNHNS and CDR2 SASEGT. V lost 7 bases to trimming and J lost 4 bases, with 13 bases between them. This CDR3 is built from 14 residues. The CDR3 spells CASTGRGPTGELFF. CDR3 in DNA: TGTGCCAGCACGGGACGGGGACCCACCGGGGAGCTGTTTTTT.

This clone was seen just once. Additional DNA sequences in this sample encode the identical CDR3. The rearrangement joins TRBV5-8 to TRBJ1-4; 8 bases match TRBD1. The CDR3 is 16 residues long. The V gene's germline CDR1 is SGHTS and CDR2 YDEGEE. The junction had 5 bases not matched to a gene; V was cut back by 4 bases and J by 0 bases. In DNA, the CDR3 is TGTGCCAGCAGCCTGGGGACAGGAGCAACTAATGAAAAACTGTTTTTT. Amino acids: CASSLGTGATNEKLFF.

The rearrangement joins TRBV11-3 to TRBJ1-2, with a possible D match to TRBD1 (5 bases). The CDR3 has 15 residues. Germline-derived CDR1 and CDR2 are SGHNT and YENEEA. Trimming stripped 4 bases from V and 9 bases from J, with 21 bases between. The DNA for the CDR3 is TGTGCCAGCAGCTGGGGTAAGGGGACCCCTTATAGCTACACCTTC. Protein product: CASSWGKGTPYSYTF.

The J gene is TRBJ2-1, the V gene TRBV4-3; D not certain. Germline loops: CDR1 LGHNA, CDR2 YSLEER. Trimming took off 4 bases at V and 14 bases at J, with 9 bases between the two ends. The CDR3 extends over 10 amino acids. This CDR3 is CASSRPREFF. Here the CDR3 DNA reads TGCGCCAGCAGCCGCCCTCGTGAGTTCTTC.

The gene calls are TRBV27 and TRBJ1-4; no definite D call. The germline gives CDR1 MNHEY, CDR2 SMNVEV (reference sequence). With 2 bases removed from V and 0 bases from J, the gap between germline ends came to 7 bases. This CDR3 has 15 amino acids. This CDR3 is CASSLMGSTNEKLFF. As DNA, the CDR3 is TGTGCCAGCAGTTTAATGGGGTCAACTAATGAAAAACTGTTTTTT.